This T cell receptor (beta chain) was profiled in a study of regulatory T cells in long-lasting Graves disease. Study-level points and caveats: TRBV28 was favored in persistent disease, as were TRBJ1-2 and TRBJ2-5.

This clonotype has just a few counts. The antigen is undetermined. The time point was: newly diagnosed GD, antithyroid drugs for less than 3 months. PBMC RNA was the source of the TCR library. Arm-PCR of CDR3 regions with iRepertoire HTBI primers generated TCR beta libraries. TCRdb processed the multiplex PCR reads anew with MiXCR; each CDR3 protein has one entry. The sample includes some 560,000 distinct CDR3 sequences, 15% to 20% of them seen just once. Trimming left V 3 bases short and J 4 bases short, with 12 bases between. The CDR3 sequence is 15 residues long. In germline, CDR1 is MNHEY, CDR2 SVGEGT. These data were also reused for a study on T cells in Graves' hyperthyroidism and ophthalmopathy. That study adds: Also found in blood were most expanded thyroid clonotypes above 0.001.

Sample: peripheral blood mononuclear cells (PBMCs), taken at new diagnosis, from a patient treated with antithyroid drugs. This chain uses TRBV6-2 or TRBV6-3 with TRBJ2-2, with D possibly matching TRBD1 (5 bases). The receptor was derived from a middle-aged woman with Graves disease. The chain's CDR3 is CASSYYRQATGELFF. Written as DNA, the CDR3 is TGTGCCAGCAGTTATTACAGGCAGGCCACCGGGGAGCTGTTTTTT.